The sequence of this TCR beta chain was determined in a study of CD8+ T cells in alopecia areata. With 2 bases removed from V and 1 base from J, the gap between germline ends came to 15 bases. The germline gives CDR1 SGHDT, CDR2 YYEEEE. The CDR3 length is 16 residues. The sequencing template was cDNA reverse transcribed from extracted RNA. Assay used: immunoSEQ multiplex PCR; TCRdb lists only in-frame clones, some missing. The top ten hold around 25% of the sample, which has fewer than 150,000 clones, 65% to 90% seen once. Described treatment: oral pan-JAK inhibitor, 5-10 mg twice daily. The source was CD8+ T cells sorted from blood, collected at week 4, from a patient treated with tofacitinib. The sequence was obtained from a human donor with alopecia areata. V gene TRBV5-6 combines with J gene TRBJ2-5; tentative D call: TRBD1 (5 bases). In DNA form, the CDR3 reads TGTGCCAGCAGCTTCTTTCGGCAGGGCCCCCAAGAGACCCAGTACTTC. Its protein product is CASSFFRQGPQETQYF.